A selection of T cell receptor beta chains follows, all from one sample in a study of blood T cell repertoires in COVID-19. Some clones are missing from TCRdb's copy, which holds only in-frame ones; the method was immunoSEQ multiplex PCR. The table shows over 200,000 clones, with more than 85% occurring only once. The source material was peripheral blood. These receptors originate from a man between 35 and 55 years old with active or convalescent COVID-19. Both conserved end residues are part of each CDR3. The order of the fields is CDR3 protein, CDR3 DNA, V gene, clone size, J gene, D gene. A D gene is named only where the DNA matches it firmly. A row's size may be missing; if present it is once, few, many or a size class.

CASSLGAAGRYGGYTF	TGTGCCAGCAGCTTAGGCGCGGCAGGGCGTTACGGTGGCTACACCTTC	TRBV11-2	NA	TRBJ1-2	NA
CASSDGRSFYGYTF	TGTGCCAGCAGTGATGGGCGCTCCTTCTATGGCTACACCTTC	TRBV2	NA	TRBJ1-2	NA
CSARGETEAFF	TGCAGTGCTAGAGGGGAGACTGAAGCTTTCTTT	TRBV20-1	NA	TRBJ1-1	NA
CAWSVRRGDTQYF	TGTGCCTGGAGCGTCCGTCGGGGGGATACGCAGTATTTT	TRBV30	NA	TRBJ2-3	NA
CASSLSGSLYEQYF	TGTGCCAGCAGCTTAAGCGGGAGTTTGTACGAGCAGTACTTC	TRBV7-6	NA	TRBJ2-7	TRBD2
CAITSSGYGYTF	TGTGCCATCACCTCGTCAGGGTATGGCTACACCTTC	TRBV10-3	NA	TRBJ1-2	NA
CASSSGQPNEKLFF	TGCGCCAGCAGCTCCGGACAGCCCAATGAAAAACTGTTTTTT	TRBV5-1	NA	TRBJ1-4	NA
CASSLMAGRIAWDEQFF	TGTGCCAGCAGCTTAATGGCAGGGCGGATTGCTTGGGATGAGCAGTTCTTC	TRBV13	NA	TRBJ2-1	NA
CASSLGQLNQPQHF	TGTGCCAGCAGTCTCGGACAGCTTAATCAGCCCCAGCATTTT	TRBV6-5	NA	TRBJ1-5	NA
CASSLYRADSPLHF	TGTGCCAGCAGCTTGTACAGGGCTGATTCACCCCTCCACTTT	TRBV7-3	NA	TRBJ1-6	NA
CASSPPGQGGREKLFF	TGTGCCAGCAGTCCTCCCGGACAGGGGGGAAGGGAAAAACTGTTTTTT	TRBV28	once	TRBJ1-4	TRBD1
CASHRETGPQPQHF	TGTGCCAGTCACAGGGAGACAGGGCCCCAGCCCCAGCATTTT	TRBV28	NA	TRBJ1-5	TRBD1
CASSLAGTDTQYF	TGCGCCAGCAGTTTAGCGGGCACAGATACGCAGTATTTT	TRBV5-1	NA	TRBJ2-3	NA
CASSPLGGNEGEQFF	TGTGCCAGCTCACCACTGGGGGGGAATGAGGGTGAGCAGTTCTTC	TRBV18	NA	TRBJ2-1	TRBD2
CASTVTREAYEQYF	TGTGCCAGCACGGTAACAAGAGAGGCCTACGAGCAGTACTTC	TRBV6-5	NA	TRBJ2-7	NA
CASSQDFGGTGGRETQYF	TGCGCCAGCAGCCAAGATTTTGGTGGGACAGGGGGCCGAGAGACCCAGTACTTC	TRBV4-1	NA	TRBJ2-5	TRBD1
CASSLSGKTGANVLTF	TGTGCCAGCAGCTTGTCCGGGAAAACTGGGGCCAACGTCCTGACTTTC	TRBV5-4	NA	TRBJ2-6	NA
CASSPWGGSSYNEQFF	TGTGCCAGCAGCCCTTGGGGCGGTAGCTCCTACAATGAGCAGTTCTTC	TRBV9	once	TRBJ2-1	NA
CASSPTGSNQPQHF	TGTGCCAGCAGTCCGACAGGGAGCAATCAGCCCCAGCATTTT	TRBV27	NA	TRBJ1-5	TRBD1
CASRRAEVEETQYF	TGTGCCAGCCGGAGGGCCGAGGTTGAAGAGACCCAGTACTTC	TRBV28	NA	TRBJ2-5	NA
CAWSEGISYEQYF	TGTGCCTGGAGTGAGGGGATTTCCTACGAGCAGTACTTC	TRBV30	NA	TRBJ2-7	NA
CASSLDRNGYTF	TGTGCCAGCTCACTGGACAGGAATGGCTACACCTTC	TRBV18	NA	TRBJ1-2	TRBD1
CASSLRASGTDTQYF	TGCGCCAGCAGCTTGAGGGCTAGCGGCACAGATACGCAGTATTTT	TRBV5-1	NA	TRBJ2-3	NA
CASSLMAGGPGETQYF	TGTGCCAGCAGTTTAATGGCGGGAGGGCCAGGGGAGACCCAGTACTTC	TRBV28	NA	TRBJ2-5	TRBD2
CASSPSGAGNTIYF	TGCGCCAGCAGCCCCTCAGGGGCAGGAAACACCATATATTTT	TRBV5-1	NA	TRBJ1-3	NA
CASRISGGSSYNEQFF	TGTGCCAGCAGGATATCGGGAGGGAGCTCCTACAATGAGCAGTTCTTC	TRBV28	once	TRBJ2-1	TRBD2
CAWSPGGSRRAFF	TGTGCCTGGAGCCCCGGGGGAAGCCGTCGAGCTTTCTTT	TRBV30	NA	TRBJ1-1	NA
CASRTNRGLYEQYF	TGTGCCAGCAGGACAAACAGGGGGCTATACGAGCAGTACTTC	TRBV6-5	NA	TRBJ2-7	TRBD1
CASSQVVWTGENIQYF	TGTGCCAGCAGCCAAGTAGTTTGGACAGGGGAAAACATTCAGTACTTC	TRBV3-1/TRBV3-2	once	TRBJ2-4	TRBD1
CASSPNRGNTGELFF	TGTGCCAGCAGTCCGAACAGGGGGAACACCGGGGAGCTGTTTTTT	TRBV2	NA	TRBJ2-2	TRBD1
CASSADRNTEAFF	TGTGCCAGCAGCGCGGACAGGAACACTGAAGCTTTCTTT	TRBV5-5	once	TRBJ1-1	NA